What follows are 31 T cell receptor beta chains derived from one specimen sequenced in a study of OX40 agonist ivuxolimab in advanced cancers. Sequencing was performed with immunoSEQ multiplex PCR; in TCRdb, only in-frame clones are kept and a portion is missing. The repertoire holds tens of thousands of clones, approximately 86% seen once, with around 0.6% in the top ten. The sequenced sample was CD4+ or CD8+ T cells sorted from blood, obtained in a trial of the OX40 agonist ivuxolimab. The receptors here all came from an adult with an advanced solid tumor such as melanoma, head and neck, liver or kidney cancer.

This chain links TRBV19 with TRBJ2-5, with 9 bases that match TRBD2. The CDR3 is 16 amino acids. V lost 3 bases and J lost 4; bases outside the gene matches: 9. Germline CDR1 reads LNHDA; CDR2 reads SQIVND (reference sequence). The CDR3 loop reads CASSIGTSSEGETQYF. The CDR3, as DNA: TGTGCCAGTAGTATCGGGACTAGCTCAGAGGGAGAGACCCAGTACTTC.

This chain uses TRBV7-2 with TRBJ1-2; 7 bases fit TRBD1. The CDR3 sequence is 14 residues long. The J segment lost 4 bases and the V segment lost 5 bases, leaving 7 bases of the junction unmatched. In germline, CDR1 is SGHTA, CDR2 FQGNSA. The DNA of the CDR3 is TGTGCCAGCAGCCTGGGACAGCAGGTCTATGGCTACACCTTC. Protein: CASSLGQQVYGYTF.

V is TRBV15 and J is TRBJ2-5, with 8 bases matching TRBD2. The CDR3 length is 16 residues. In germline, CDR1 is LNHNV, CDR2 YYDKDF (reference sequence). Trimming took 1 base from V and 2 from J; bases not matched to a gene: 6. For the CDR3, the DNA is TGTGCCACCAGCAGAGTTTCCTTAGCGGGACAAGAGACCCAGTACTTC. Its protein is CATSRVSLAGQETQYF.

The chain couples TRBV5-6 to TRBJ2-6; D might be TRBD1 (5 bases). Per the germline V gene, CDR1 is SGHDT and CDR2 is YYEEEE. Trimming stripped 1 base from V and 1 base from J, with 9 bases between. This CDR3 has 16 residues. The CDR3 spells CASSLQGTSGANVLTF. The CDR3 region has the DNA TGTGCCAGCAGCTTGCAGGGTACATCTGGGGCCAACGTCCTGACTTTC.

The genes are TRBV10-3 and TRBJ1-5; maybe TRBD1 (5 bases). This CDR3 is built from 13 residues. Germline CDR1 reads ENHRY; CDR2 reads SYGVKD. V was pared by 11 bases and J by 4 bases, with 15 bases between. CDR3: CAASGGDNQPQHF. For the CDR3, the DNA is TGTGCCGCAAGCGGGGGGGATAATCAGCCCCAGCATTTT.

Note on this clone: One junction end disagrees with the germline gene, perhaps due to a read error. The J gene is TRBJ1-2, the V gene TRBV4-1; D remains unclear. Per germline, CDR1 MGHRA and CDR2 YSYEKL. The CDR3 covers 13 residues. The CDR3 sequence: CASSQDGTFPLYF. In DNA form, the CDR3 reads TGCGCCAGCAGCCAAGACGGAACATTTCCCCTCTACTTC.

The rearrangement links TRBV21-1 to TRBJ1-2. TRBV21-1 represents a pseudogene. This CDR3 is 13 amino acids long. CDR3 in DNA: TGTGCCAGCAGCAAGGAGGGATTCTATGGCTACACCTTC. Translation gives CASSKEGFYGYTF.

V usage is TRBV5-6 and J usage is TRBJ1-2; no clear D gene. The V end was cut by 3 bases, the J end by 2 bases, with 8 bases between. Germline CDR1 and CDR2: SGHDT and YYEEEE. The CDR3 spans 13 residues. The CDR3: CASSSTANYGYTF. CDR3 DNA: TGTGCCAGCAGCTCGACGGCCAACTATGGCTACACCTTC.

The V call is TRBV19, the J call TRBJ2-6; D may be TRBD1 (5 bases). V was clipped by 8 bases and J by 0 bases, with 14 bases between them. The CDR3 spans 16 residues. CDR1 and CDR2 from the germline V gene are LNHDA and SQIVND (reference sequence). CDR3 bases: TGTGCCAGTGCATGGGCACAGGCCTCTGGGGCCAACGTCCTGACTTTC. Translated: CASAWAQASGANVLTF. Using reference TRBV19 and TRBJ2-6 for the parts outside the CDR3, the full variable domain is DGGITQSPKYLFRKEGQNVTLSCEQNLNHDAMYWYRQDPGQGLRLIYYSQIVNDFQKGDIAEGYSVSREKKESFPLTVTSAQKNPTAFYLCASAWAQASGANVLTFGAGSRLTVL.

The gene calls are TRBV5-1 and TRBJ2-6; 9 positions agree with TRBD2. Germline assignment: CDR1 SGHRS and CDR2 YFSETQ. V lost 0 bases to trimming and J lost 1 base; unmatched junction nucleotides: 2. This CDR3 spans 17 amino acids. The CDR3 region is CASSLALAGSGANVLTF. DNA for the CDR3: TGCGCCAGCAGCTTGGCTCTAGCGGGGTCTGGGGCCAACGTCCTGACTTTC.

The rearrangement joins TRBV19 to TRBJ1-4; tentative D call: TRBD1 (5 bases). This CDR3 has 14 residues. Trimming removed 5 bases at V and 4 bases at J, with 11 bases between. Germline assignment: CDR1 LNHDA and CDR2 SQIVND (reference sequence). The CDR3 DNA follows: TGTGCCAGTAGTCCGGGACTGATTAATGAAAAACTGTTTTTT. The encoded protein is CASSPGLINEKLFF. Variable domain in full (rest from reference TRBV19 and TRBJ1-4): DGGITQSPKYLFRKEGQNVTLSCEQNLNHDAMYWYRQDPGQGLRLIYYSQIVNDFQKGDIAEGYSVSREKKESFPLTVTSAQKNPTAFYLCASSPGLINEKLFFGSGTQLSVL.

The chain employs TRBV5-1 and TRBJ2-3, with D perhaps matching TRBD1 or TRBD2 (6 bases each). The germline V gene has CDR1 SGHRS and CDR2 YFSETQ. The CDR3 has 14 amino acids. V was cut by 2 bases and J by 6 bases, with 13 bases left in between. DNA of the CDR3: TGCGCCAGCAGCTTTGGGCAGGGGAGGGATACGCAGTATTTT. It specifies CASSFGQGRDTQYF.

For the CDR3, the DNA is TGTGCCAGCACCAGGACTAGCAGGAACACCGGGGAGCTGTTTTTT. It specifies CASTRTSRNTGELFF. The chain combines TRBV7-9 with TRBJ2-2; TRBD2 matches at 8 bases. The CDR3 spans 15 residues. Unmatched junction bases numbered 5, after V lost 7 bases and J lost 1 base. Germline V gene lookup returns CDR1 SEHNR and CDR2 FQNEAQ (reference sequence).

The chain couples TRBV5-4 to TRBJ1-4, with D perhaps matching TRBD1 (6 bases). Germline V gene sequence: CDR1 SGHNT, CDR2 YYREEE (reference sequence). The germline V and J ends were trimmed by 4 bases and 8 bases, with 15 bases remaining between them. This CDR3 region has 14 residues. The CDR3: CASSAGQLGEKLFF. DNA of the CDR3: TGTGCCAGCAGCGCTGGACAGCTAGGGGAAAAACTGTTTTTT.

The chain couples TRBV10-3 to TRBJ2-1; 7 bases map to TRBD2. Unmatched junction bases numbered 7, after V lost 4 bases and J lost 4 bases. This CDR3 is 15 amino acids long. Per the germline V gene, CDR1 is ENHRY and CDR2 is SYGVKD. CDR3: CAISAIGGMYNEQFF. The DNA of the CDR3 is TGTGCCATCAGTGCCATCGGGGGGATGTACAATGAGCAGTTCTTC.

CDR3 sequence reads: CASSDPGQGRTGELFF. The CDR3 DNA reads as TGTGCCAGCAGTGATCCGGGACAGGGTCGTACCGGGGAGCTGTTTTTT. The chain carries TRBV28 and TRBJ2-2; 9 bases agree with TRBD1. With 5 bases clipped from V and 5 bases from J, the junction kept 9 bases outside the gene matches. CDR3 length: 16 amino acids. The germline V gene encodes CDR1 MDHEN and CDR2 SYDVKM.

The chain employs TRBV28 and TRBJ1-5, with 8 bases lining up with TRBD1. The CDR3 covers 14 residues. J lost 0 bases, V lost 8 bases, and 3 bases had no gene match. Germline assignment: CDR1 MDHEN and CDR2 SYDVKM. CDR3 DNA: TGTGCCAGCTGGACAGGGAGTAGCAATCAGCCCCAGCATTTT. This gives the protein CASWTGSSNQPQHF.

The rearrangement joins TRBV30 to TRBJ1-6; D gene uncertain. This CDR3 has 12 amino acids. V was shortened by 4 bases and J by 10 bases, with 11 bases between the two germline ends. Germline CDR1 reads GTSNPN; CDR2 reads SVGIG (reference sequence). The CDR3 is CAWNGVGSPLHF. The CDR3 DNA sequence: TGTGCCTGGAACGGCGTAGGATCACCCCTCCACTTT.

CDR3: CASSREGDFYNEQFF. CDR3 nucleotides: TGTGCCAGCTCACGAGAGGGAGACTTTTACAATGAGCAGTTCTTC. The chain couples TRBV18 to TRBJ2-1; possibly TRBD2 for D (5 bases). Germline V gene sequence: CDR1 KGHSH, CDR2 LQKENI. Trimming shortened V by 4 bases and J by 4 bases, and 14 bases separated the two germline ends. This CDR3 is 15 amino acids long. The whole variable domain, filled in from reference TRBV18 and TRBJ2-1, reads NAGVMQNPRHLVRRRGQEARLRCSPMKGHSHVYWYRQLPEEGLKFMVYLQKENIIDESGMPKERFSAEFPKEGPSILRIQQVVRGDSAAYFCASSREGDFYNEQFFGPGTRLTVL.

V is TRBV6-1 and J is TRBJ2-2; D perhaps matches TRBD2 (5 bases). CDR3 length: 13 amino acids. Trimming shortened V by 6 bases and J by 5 bases, and 10 bases separated the two germline ends. CDR1 and CDR2 (germline): MNHNS, SASEGT. This CDR3 is CASRWSGTGELFF. CDR3 coding DNA: TGTGCCAGCAGGTGGAGCGGTACCGGGGAGCTGTTTTTT.

CDR3 residues: CASSEDRAGSYEQYF. DNA of the CDR3: TGTGCCAGCAGTGAAGACAGGGCCGGCTCCTACGAGCAGTACTTC. The chain has TRBV6-1 and TRBJ2-7; perhaps TRBD1 as D (6 bases). Germline V gives CDR1 MNHNS, CDR2 SASEGT. The CDR3 runs to 15 residues. The germline V and J ends were trimmed by 1 base and 0 bases, with 10 bases remaining between them.

V and J are TRBV6-5 and TRBJ2-3; possibly TRBD2 for D (5 bases). CDR1 and CDR2 (germline): MNHEY, SVGAGI. The V end was cut by 5 bases, the J end by 4 bases, with 13 bases between. The CDR3 totals 14 residues. Written as DNA, the CDR3 is TGTGCCAGCAGTACCGGGTCGAGGGCAGATACGCAGTATTTT. Its translation is CASSTGSRADTQYF.

This clone was counted a single time. The chain carries TRBV6-1 and TRBJ2-7; 9 nucleotides agree with TRBD1. Germline V CDR1 and CDR2: MNHNS, SASEGT. There are 15 residues in the CDR3. Trimming at V came to 5 bases and at J to 5 bases, leaving 10 bases not matched to a gene. The CDR3 nucleotides are TGTGCCAGCAGTAAAGGTGGGACAGGGTTCCACGAGCAGTACTTC. Its protein is CASSKGGTGFHEQYF.

For this clone: The junction differs from germline at one of its ends, possibly a read error. This chain connects TRBV7-2 to TRBJ1-1; 7 positions match TRBD1. Per the germline V gene, CDR1 is SGHTA and CDR2 is FQGNSA. This CDR3 contains 13 residues. The CDR3: CASSTTPEQGHYF. The CDR3 DNA reads TGTGCCAGCAGCACAACCCCGGAACAGGGGCACTACTTT. Based on the CDR3 plus reference TRBV7-2 and TRBJ1-1, the full variable domain is GAGVSQSPSNKVTEKGKDVELRCDPISGHTALYWYRQSLGQGLEFLIYFQGNSAPDKSGLPSDRFSAERTGGSVSTLTIQRTQQEDSAVYLCASSTTPEQGHYFGQGTRLTVV.

The V call is TRBV28, the J call TRBJ2-5; maybe TRBD1 (5 bases). CDR1 MDHEN and CDR2 SYDVKM come from the germline V gene. The CDR3 extends over 13 amino acids. The V gene lost 7 bases and the J gene lost 5 bases, with 14 bases spanning the gap. The CDR3 is CASTHGHIETQYF. Written as DNA, the CDR3 is TGTGCCAGCACCCACGGACATATTGAGACCCAGTACTTC.

The chain recombines TRBV7-2 with TRBJ2-2, with TRBD2 matching over 11 bases. Trimming at V came to 1 base and at J to 10 bases, leaving 8 bases not matched to a gene. In germline, CDR1 is SGHTA, CDR2 FQGNSA. This CDR3 region has 16 residues. The CDR3 reads CASSLGASGRLEELFF. The CDR3 DNA reads TGTGCCAGCAGCTTAGGAGCTAGCGGGAGGCTCGAGGAGCTGTTTTTT.

The chain joins TRBV19 to TRBJ1-2; D is ambiguous. This CDR3 has 11 amino acids. The germline V gene encodes CDR1 LNHDA and CDR2 SQIVND (reference sequence). V was clipped by 6 bases and J by 1 base, with 3 bases between them. CDR3 sequence (DNA): TGTGCCAGTAGCATTAACTATGGCTACACCTTC. It translates to CASSINYGYTF.

V is TRBV7-9 and J is TRBJ2-1, with D perhaps TRBD2 (7 bases). Trimming pared 2 bases from V and 0 bases from J, leaving 17 bases between. This CDR3 spans 18 amino acids. The germline V gene has CDR1 SEHNR and CDR2 FQNEAQ (reference sequence). The chain's CDR3 is CASSLPRGGPYSYNEQFF. In DNA, the CDR3 is TGTGCCAGCAGCTTACCTAGGGGGGGACCGTACTCCTACAATGAGCAGTTCTTC.

This chain connects TRBV28 to TRBJ2-3; the D is unclear. CDR1 is MDHEN and CDR2 is SYDVKM in the germline V gene. The CDR3 has 15 residues. Trimming removed 4 bases from V and 2 bases from J, with 13 bases in between. The CDR3 region has the DNA TGTGCCAGCAGTTCGACGACGGATGCCACAGATACGCAGTATTTT. Residues: CASSSTTDATDTQYF.

The chain is built from TRBV2 and TRBJ1-2, with 8 bases aligning to TRBD1. Germline CDR1 and CDR2: SNHLY and FYNNEI. This CDR3 has 14 amino acids. Unmatched junction bases numbered 5, after V lost 8 bases and J lost 0 bases. The CDR3 region is CASGQGLTNYGYTF. CDR3 in DNA: TGTGCCAGCGGACAGGGTTTGACTAACTATGGCTACACCTTC.

V usage is TRBV7-2 and J usage is TRBJ2-1; no definite D call. CDR1 SGHTA and CDR2 FQGNSA come from the germline V gene. Trimming removed 0 bases at V and 0 bases at J, with 12 bases between. The CDR3 runs to 17 residues. The CDR3 region has the DNA TGTGCCAGCAGCTTAGCACGAATTTCTAGCTCCTACAATGAGCAGTTCTTC. Amino acids: CASSLARISSSYNEQFF.